The 10 T cell receptor beta chains given below trace back to one sample, sequenced in a study of blood T cells in healthy people across ages (dated by TCRdb to between 2015 and 2017). Library construction relied on 5' RACE. The data were produced on an Illumina HiSeq 2500. The second PCR ran for about 7 to 11 cycles and used a J-beta primer mix along with a sample-barcoded 5' primer. TCRdb redid the processing of the public reads, applying fastp at Q25 and MiXCR, and retained in-frame beta chains. Each CDR3 protein gets just one entry, which takes the most common genes and DNA from the rows behind it. This sample lists about 1 million distinct CDR3 sequences; over 35% were detected once. The ten largest clonotypes hold approximately 17% of the sample. Sequenced input: blood. The receptors stem from a woman aged 55-70 years in good health.

CDR3 bases: TGTGCCAGCAGTTTTTCTGCCAGGCAAGAGACCCAGTACTTC. As protein: CASSFSARQETQYF. The gene calls are TRBV27 and TRBJ2-5; D is ambiguous. With 3 bases removed from V and 2 bases from J, the gap between germline ends came to 10 bases. Germline-derived CDR1 and CDR2 are MNHEY and SMNVEV (reference sequence). The CDR3 extends over 14 amino acids.

The J gene is TRBJ2-4, the V gene TRBV29-1; TRBD1 matches 8 bases. V lost 4 bases to trimming and J lost 13 bases; unmatched junction nucleotides: 12. The CDR3 is 13 amino acids. The germline CDR1 and CDR2 sequences are SQVTM and ANQGSEA. The CDR3 nucleotides are TGCAGCGTTGCCGCAGGGGGCTGGTATGAGCAGTACTTC. As protein: CSVAAGGWYEQYF.

The chain recombines TRBV6-6 with TRBJ2-5; tentatively, D is TRBD2 (6 bases). The germline V gene encodes CDR1 MNHNY and CDR2 SVGAGI (reference sequence). Trimming cost V 2 bases and J 5 bases, with 15 bases left between them. CDR3 length: 15 amino acids. The CDR3 DNA sequence: TGTGCCAGCAGTTACCGGCCTAGCGAGGGGGAGACCCAGTACTTC. Protein sequence: CASSYRPSEGETQYF.

The chain links TRBV29-1 to TRBJ2-1, with D possibly being TRBD2 (6 bases). Trimming cost V 5 bases and J 6 bases, with 11 bases left between them. This CDR3 has 12 amino acids. Germline-derived CDR1 and CDR2 are SQVTM and ANQGSEA. For the CDR3, the DNA is TGCAGCGTTCTGATAGCGGCCAATGAGCAGTTCTTC. It encodes CSVLIAANEQFF.

V and J are TRBV6-5 and TRBJ2-2, with D perhaps given as TRBD1 or TRBD2 (5 bases each). Germline V gene lookup returns CDR1 MNHEY and CDR2 SVGAGI. The CDR3 has 13 amino acids. The V end lost 7 bases, the J end lost 5 bases, and 11 bases lay between the germline ends. The CDR3 coding sequence is TGTGCCAGCAAGCTTGGGGGAACCGGGGAGCTGTTTTTT. As protein: CASKLGGTGELFF.

The V and J genes are TRBV28 and TRBJ2-1, with TRBD2 identical over 7 bases. Per germline, CDR1 MDHEN and CDR2 SYDVKM. The junction had 7 bases not matched to a gene; V was cut back by 5 bases and J by 6 bases. This CDR3 has 14 amino acids. CDR3 loop: CASSPPPGGNEQFF. The CDR3 bases are TGTGCCAGCAGTCCCCCACCGGGGGGCAATGAGCAGTTCTTC.

This clonotype was recorded only once. This sequence joins TRBV30 and TRBJ1-5; TRBD1 matches at 10 bases. Germline assignment: CDR1 GTSNPN and CDR2 SVGIG (reference sequence). Trimming at V came to 5 bases and at J to 7 bases, leaving 8 bases not matched to a gene. The CDR3 runs 14 residues. The CDR3 sequence is CAWGGQGTGQPQHF. The CDR3 DNA reads TGTGCCTGGGGGGGACAGGGGACGGGGCAGCCCCAGCATTTT.

The rearrangement uses TRBV7-2 and TRBJ1-2; weak D call: TRBD1 (6 bases). The CDR3 covers 14 residues. Germline V gene sequence: CDR1 SGHTA, CDR2 FQGNSA. V shed 1 base and J shed 8 bases, with 14 bases lying between them. In nucleotides, the CDR3 is TGTGCCAGCAGCTTAGATGGGGGGCGAGGGGGCTACACCTTC. Its protein is CASSLDGGRGGYTF.

This chain uses TRBV29-1 with TRBJ2-1; 9 bases are a match to TRBD2. The DNA end favors TRBJ2-7, so the J call may be wrong. The germline V gene has CDR1 SQVTM and CDR2 ANQGSEA. The CDR3 sequence is 13 residues long. The CDR3 region has the DNA TGCAGCGTAGCGGGGGGCCAATACAATGAGCAGTACTTC. Protein product: CSVAGGQYNEQYF.

This chain links TRBV21-1 with TRBJ2-7; TRBD1, the D gene given by the table, was not confirmed from the DNA. TRBV21-1 is deemed a pseudogene. CDR3 length: 19 amino acids. For the CDR3, the DNA is TGTGCCAGCAGCAAAGTTATGTTTGGAGGACAGCTCTACTCCTACGAGCAGTACTTC. Translation: CASSKVMFGGQLYSYEQYF.